This TCR beta chain was profiled in a study of response to subunit inactivated influenza vaccine. Germline V lookup: CDR1 GTSNPN, CDR2 SVGIG (reference sequence). The CDR3 covers 12 residues. The ends were cut back, 6 bases at V and 4 bases at J, with 10 bases in the middle. TCRdb used MiXCR to reprocess the RT-PCR reads, holding one entry per CDR3 protein. The sample yields more than 600,000 distinct CDR3 sequences, approximately 17% seen once. Findings and caveats of the study: Only a handful of new T cells, the authors suggested, are recruited with each seasonal influenza vaccination.

The table lists this clonotype with a few counts. The antigen remains unidentified. The TCR sequence derives from a man aged 45-60 years who received an inactivated influenza vaccine. The sequencing used PBMCs from blood, collected more than 4 days after vaccination. This chain connects TRBV30 to TRBJ2-1, with D perhaps TRBD2 (6 bases). CDR3 residues: CACGGVYNEQFF. CDR3 bases: TGTGCCTGCGGCGGGGTATACAATGAGCAGTTCTTC.